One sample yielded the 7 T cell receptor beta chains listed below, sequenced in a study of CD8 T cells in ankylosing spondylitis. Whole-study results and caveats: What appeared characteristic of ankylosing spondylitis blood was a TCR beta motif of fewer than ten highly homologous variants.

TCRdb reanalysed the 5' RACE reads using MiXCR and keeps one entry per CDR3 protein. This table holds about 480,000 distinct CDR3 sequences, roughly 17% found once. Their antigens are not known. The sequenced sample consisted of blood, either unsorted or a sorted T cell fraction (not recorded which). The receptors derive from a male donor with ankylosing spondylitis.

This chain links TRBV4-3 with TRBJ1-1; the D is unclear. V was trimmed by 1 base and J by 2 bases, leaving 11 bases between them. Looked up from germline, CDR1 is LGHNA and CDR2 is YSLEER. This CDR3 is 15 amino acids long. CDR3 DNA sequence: TGCGCCAGCAGCCAAGCAGGTCAGCCAAACACTGAAGCTTTCTTT. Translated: CASSQAGQPNTEAFF.

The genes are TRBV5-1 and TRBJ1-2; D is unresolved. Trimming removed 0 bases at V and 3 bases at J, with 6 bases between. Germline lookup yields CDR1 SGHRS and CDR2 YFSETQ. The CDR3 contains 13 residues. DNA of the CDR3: TGCGCCAGCAGCTTGGTCGTGGACTATGGCTACACCTTC. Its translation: CASSLVVDYGYTF.

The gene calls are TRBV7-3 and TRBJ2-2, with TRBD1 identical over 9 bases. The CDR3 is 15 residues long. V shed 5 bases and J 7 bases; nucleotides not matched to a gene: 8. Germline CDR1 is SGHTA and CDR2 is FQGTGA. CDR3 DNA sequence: TGTGCCAGCAGCACCGGACAGGGGTATGGCGGGGAGCTGTTTTTT. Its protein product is CASSTGQGYGGELFF.

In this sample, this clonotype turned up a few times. The CDR3 is CATSDPGPLGNEQFF. CDR3 sequence (DNA): TGTGCCACCAGTGACCCGGGGCCCCTCGGGAATGAGCAGTTCTTC. The chain is built from TRBV24-1 and TRBJ2-1; D tentatively reads TRBD1 or TRBD2 (5 bases each). Per the germline V gene, CDR1 is KGHDR and CDR2 is SFDVKD. V was shortened by 4 bases and J by 7 bases, with 16 bases between the two germline ends. This CDR3 has 15 residues.

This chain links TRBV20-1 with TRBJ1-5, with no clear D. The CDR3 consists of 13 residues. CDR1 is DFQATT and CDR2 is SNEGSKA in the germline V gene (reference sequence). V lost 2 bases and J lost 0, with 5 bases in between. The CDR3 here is CSARSNSNQPQHF. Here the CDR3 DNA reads TGCAGTGCTAGAAGCAATAGCAATCAGCCCCAGCATTTT.

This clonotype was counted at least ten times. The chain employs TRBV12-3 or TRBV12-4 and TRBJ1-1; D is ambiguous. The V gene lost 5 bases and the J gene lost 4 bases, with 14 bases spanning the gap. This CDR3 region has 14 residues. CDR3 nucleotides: TGTGCCAGCAGTCAAACCGGTCGGGGCACTGAAGCTTTCTTT. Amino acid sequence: CASSQTGRGTEAFF.

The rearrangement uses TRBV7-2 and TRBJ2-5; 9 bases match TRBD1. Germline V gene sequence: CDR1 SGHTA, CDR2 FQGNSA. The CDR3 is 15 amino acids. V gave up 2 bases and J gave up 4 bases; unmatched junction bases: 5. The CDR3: CASSLPTGGIETQYF. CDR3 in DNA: TGTGCCAGCAGCTTACCCACAGGGGGCATAGAGACCCAGTACTTC.